The TCR beta chain described here comes from a study of blood T cell repertoires in COVID-19. Study-level information: T cells, B-cell-depleted T cells, or PBMCs supplied cDNA or gDNA.

TCRdb's copy holds only in-frame clones and misses some; the assay was immunoSEQ multiplex PCR. This table holds about 310,000 clones, around 87% found once. Germline CDR1 reads SGHDT; CDR2 reads YYEEEE. CDR3 size: 19 residues. J was trimmed by 4 bases and V by 4 bases; bases with no gene match: 20. What was sequenced was peripheral blood. The clonotype was recovered from a woman aged 45-65 years who had recovered from COVID-19. J is TRBJ1-5 and V is TRBV5-6; 7 nucleotides line up with TRBD1. DNA of the CDR3: TGTGCCAGCAGCGCAACTCGTGGACCTCCCAACAGGGGAAATCAGCCCCAGCATTTT. As protein: CASSATRGPPNRGNQPQHF.